The 14 T cell receptor beta chains below all came from one sample that was sequenced in a study of spatial heterogeneity in lung cancer (dated by TCRdb to the late 2010s). The method was 5' RACE. The sequencer listed for this sample is NextSeq 500. Using fastp trimming at Q25 and MiXCR clonotype assembly, TCRdb reanalyzed the public sequencing data and kept in-frame beta chains. Entries that share a CDR3 protein sequence are merged under the most common genes and DNA. The sample data list 40,000 to 55,000 distinct CDR3 sequences, and roughly 15% of these were observed just once. The ten most abundant clones make up 50% to 65% of the sample. The sample's time point label, decoded: sample taken at primary tumor resection. Sequenced here: PBMCs, sampled at surgery. These receptors all stem from a male donor with early-stage non-small cell lung cancer.

This clonotype has a count of ten or more. This sequence joins TRBV29-1 and TRBJ1-4, with no clear D. Per germline, CDR1 SQVTM and CDR2 ANQGSEA. With 6 bases removed from V and 2 bases from J, the gap between germline ends came to 13 bases. This CDR3 contains 14 residues. DNA for the CDR3: TGCAGCGTCCGGTTGGGGTTCACTAATGAAAAACTGTTTTTT. This gives the protein CSVRLGFTNEKLFF.

Here the CDR3 reads CASSFGDLETIYF. CDR3 bases: TGTGCCAGCAGCTTCGGGGACCTGGAGACCATATATTTT. V usage is TRBV7-9 and J usage is TRBJ1-3, with D perhaps TRBD1 (5 bases). Trimming removed 3 bases from V and 10 bases from J, with 13 bases in between. The CDR3 runs to 13 residues. Germline-derived CDR1 and CDR2 are SEHNR and FQNEAQ (reference sequence).

This clonotype was seen ten or more times. The rearrangement joins TRBV9 to TRBJ1-6, with 10 bases that match TRBD1. Germline V CDR1 and CDR2: SGDLS, YYNGEE. This CDR3 spans 16 amino acids. V was pared by 4 bases and J by 8 bases, with 9 bases of the junction left unmatched. CDR3 DNA: TGTGCCAGCAGCTCTGAAACCGGGACAGGGGATTCACCCCTCCACTTT. Amino acid sequence: CASSSETGTGDSPLHF.

This clonotype was recorded many times. The chain uses TRBV5-1 and TRBJ2-5; 10 positions agree with TRBD1. Germline trimming cut 4 bases from V and 6 bases from J; bases unmatched to any gene: 9. Germline lookup yields CDR1 SGHRS and CDR2 YFSETQ. The length of the CDR3 is 15 residues. The CDR3 here is CASSRGTGVEQTQYF. The DNA for the CDR3 is TGCGCCAGCAGCAGGGGGACAGGGGTTGAACAGACCCAGTACTTC.

The sample holds many counts of this clonotype. The rearrangement uses TRBV28 and TRBJ1-6; D gene unclear. Germline lookup yields CDR1 MDHEN and CDR2 SYDVKM. V lost 2 bases to trimming and J lost 8 bases, with 13 bases between them. This CDR3 has 15 residues. The CDR3 DNA sequence: TGTGCCAGCAGTTTAGGAGGGAATCGGGATTCACCCCTCCACTTT. It yields the protein CASSLGGNRDSPLHF.

This clonotype was recorded at least ten times. The V call is TRBV10-2, the J call TRBJ1-2; D ambiguous. Deletions cut 6 bases from V and 2 bases from J, with 10 bases between. The CDR3 is 13 residues long. Germline-derived CDR1 and CDR2 are WSHSY and SAAADI. In DNA, the CDR3 is TGCGCCAGCAGGGGGAGGGCGAACTATGGCTACACCTTC. As protein: CASRGRANYGYTF.

This clonotype was picked up many times. The rearrangement uses TRBV29-1 and TRBJ2-7, with TRBD1 matching 7 bases. Per germline, CDR1 SQVTM and CDR2 ANQGSEA. With V trimmed by 7 bases and J by 7 bases, 16 bases remained unmatched. The CDR3 loop spans 14 amino acids. CDR3 sequence (DNA): TGCAGCGACAACAGGGGAATGGGATCTTGGGAGCAGTACTTC. As protein: CSDNRGMGSWEQYF.

This clonotype came up a few times. J is TRBJ1-2 and V is TRBV11-2, with TRBD1 identical over 7 bases. The V and J ends lost 0 bases and 6 bases, in that order; junction bases with no gene match: 7. Germline V CDR1 and CDR2: SGHAT, FQNNGV. The CDR3 extends over 15 amino acids. Here the CDR3 reads CASSLDGDSFNGYTF. The DNA for the CDR3 is TGTGCCAGCAGCTTAGATGGGGACAGCTTCAATGGCTACACCTTC.

The V gene is TRBV18, the J gene TRBJ2-5, with 11 bases that match TRBD1. CDR1 is KGHSH and CDR2 is LQKENI in the germline V gene. Losses at the gene ends were 0 bases for V and 3 bases for J; bases not matched to a gene: 0. This CDR3 is 15 amino acids long. This CDR3 is CASSPPGQGEETQYF. CDR3 coding DNA: TGTGCCAGCTCACCACCGGGACAGGGGGAAGAGACCCAGTACTTC.

V is TRBV11-2 and J is TRBJ2-3, with a tentative D call TRBD2 (6 bases). Trimming took off 3 bases at V and 0 bases at J, with 10 bases between the two ends. Germline V lookup: CDR1 SGHAT, CDR2 FQNNGV. There are 15 residues in the CDR3. CDR3 sequence (DNA): TGTGCCAGCAGCTTGGGGGGAGTGAGCACAGATACGCAGTATTTT. Its protein is CASSLGGVSTDTQYF.

Many counts were recorded for this clonotype. This chain links TRBV5-4 with TRBJ1-1, with D possibly being TRBD1 (6 bases). In germline, CDR1 is SGHNT, CDR2 YYREEE (reference sequence). This CDR3 is 13 amino acids long. The V end lost 3 bases, the J end lost 4 bases, and 10 bases lay between the germline ends. The CDR3 region has the DNA TGTGCCAGCAGCTCCTTACAGGGCACTGAAGCTTTCTTT. This encodes CASSSLQGTEAFF.

This clonotype has just a few counts. The rearrangement joins TRBV28 to TRBJ1-3; D not certain. In germline, CDR1 is MDHEN, CDR2 SYDVKM. V gave up 3 bases and J gave up 5 bases, with 11 bases separating them. The CDR3 covers 14 residues. CDR3 protein: CASSFDMARNTIYF. The CDR3 DNA reads as TGTGCCAGCAGTTTCGACATGGCTAGAAACACCATATATTTT.

This clonotype was found once. The rearrangement links TRBV11-2 to TRBJ1-1, with 8 bases fitting TRBD1. CDR1 and CDR2 from the germline V gene are SGHAT and FQNNGV. Trimming cost V 2 bases and J 0 bases; bases outside gene matches: 5. The CDR3 sequence is 16 residues long. The CDR3 DNA follows: TGTGCCAGCAGCTTACACGGACAGGGACTGAACACTGAAGCTTTCTTT. Protein product: CASSLHGQGLNTEAFF.

The table lists this clonotype with many counts. The rearrangement links TRBV27 to TRBJ2-1, with D uncertain. Between the trimmed V and J ends, which lost 2 bases and 8 bases, there was a span of 13 bases. Germline V gives CDR1 MNHEY, CDR2 SMNVEV (reference sequence). The CDR3 runs 14 residues. The CDR3 sequence is CASSLNGRVHEQFF. CDR3 bases: TGTGCCAGCAGTTTAAACGGACGGGTACATGAGCAGTTCTTC.